Listed below are T cell receptor beta chains from one sample, sequenced in a study of response to subunit inactivated influenza vaccine. TCRdb called the RT-PCR reads again in MiXCR, with one record for every CDR3 protein. The sample gives some 800,000 distinct CDR3 sequences, about 20% of which show up once; roughly 10% is in the top ten. The sample consisted of PBMCs from blood, taken 5 days after vaccination. The receptors were gathered from a man aged 45-65 years who received an inactivated influenza vaccine. The CDR3 runs from the conserved cysteine through the conserved F or W. Fields, in order: D gene, clone size, J gene, V gene, CDR3 DNA, CDR3 protein. The D gene is left open where the match is weak. The size field is filled for only some rows; it gives once, few, many or a size class.

d_gene: .; abundance: .; j_gene: TRBJ2-7; v_gene: TRBV12-3/TRBV12-4; CDR3nt: TGTGCCAGCAGTTTATGGGGTCTCATCGGCTCCTACGAGCAGTACTTC; CDR3aa: CASSLWGLIGSYEQYF
d_gene: TRBD1; abundance: once; j_gene: TRBJ1-2; v_gene: TRBV6-2/TRBV6-3; CDR3nt: TGTGCCAGCAGCCCGGAGGGACAGCTCTATGGCTACACCTTC; CDR3aa: CASSPEGQLYGYTF
d_gene: .; abundance: .; j_gene: TRBJ2-7; v_gene: TRBV20-1; CDR3nt: TGCAGTGCTCCCGTCTACAGAGCCTACGAGCAGTACTTC; CDR3aa: CSAPVYRAYEQYF
d_gene: .; abundance: .; j_gene: TRBJ2-7; v_gene: TRBV30; CDR3nt: TGTGCCTTGGAAGGGGGAGAGCAGTACTTC; CDR3aa: CALEGGEQYF
d_gene: TRBD1; abundance: .; j_gene: TRBJ2-1; v_gene: TRBV6-5; CDR3nt: TGTGCCAGCAGTTACTCAGGGGGCATGTATGAGCAGTTCTTC; CDR3aa: CASSYSGGMYEQFF
d_gene: TRBD2; abundance: .; j_gene: TRBJ2-1; v_gene: TRBV6-2/TRBV6-3; CDR3nt: TGTGCCAGCAGTCCGGGACTAGCGGGAGGTTTGTATAATGAGCAGTTCTTC; CDR3aa: CASSPGLAGGLYNEQFF
d_gene: .; abundance: few; j_gene: TRBJ2-5; v_gene: TRBV20-1; CDR3nt: TGCAGTGCTGGATCAGGGGTTCAAGAGACCCAGTACTTC; CDR3aa: CSAGSGVQETQYF
d_gene: TRBD1; abundance: few; j_gene: TRBJ2-1; v_gene: TRBV4-1; CDR3nt: TGCGCCAGCAAAATGCCGGGACAGGGTATTGAGCAGTTCTTC; CDR3aa: CASKMPGQGIEQFF
d_gene: .; abundance: .; j_gene: TRBJ1-1; v_gene: TRBV12-3/TRBV12-4; CDR3nt: TGTGCCAGCAGTTACGCGTTGAACACTGAAGCTTTCTTT; CDR3aa: CASSYALNTEAFF
d_gene: .; abundance: few; j_gene: TRBJ1-1; v_gene: TRBV29-1; CDR3nt: TGCAGCGTTGTCGGCAGGGTGGGCACTGAAGCTTTCTTT; CDR3aa: CSVVGRVGTEAFF
d_gene: .; abundance: .; j_gene: TRBJ1-5; v_gene: TRBV12-3/TRBV12-4; CDR3nt: TGTGCCAGCAGTTTAGGGTCGGCCGGAAATCAGCCCCAGCATTTT; CDR3aa: CASSLGSAGNQPQHF
d_gene: .; abundance: many; j_gene: TRBJ2-7; v_gene: TRBV5-6; CDR3nt: TGTGCCAGCAGCGGGGCGGGGTACGAGCAGTACTTC; CDR3aa: CASSGAGYEQYF
d_gene: .; abundance: few; j_gene: TRBJ2-4; v_gene: TRBV5-1; CDR3nt: TGCGCCAGCAGCCCGGGCTCCGGGACCCGGGACATTCAGTACTTC; CDR3aa: CASSPGSGTRDIQYF
d_gene: TRBD1; abundance: few; j_gene: TRBJ1-6; v_gene: TRBV25-1; CDR3nt: TGTGCCAGCAGTCCGACAGGGTACGAGTCACCCCTCCACTTT; CDR3aa: CASSPTGYESPLHF
d_gene: TRBD2; abundance: .; j_gene: TRBJ2-1; v_gene: TRBV11-2; CDR3nt: TGTGCCAGCAGCTTACAGCGGGGGGGCCGTACTGAGCAGTTCTTC; CDR3aa: CASSLQRGGRTEQFF
d_gene: .; abundance: many; j_gene: TRBJ1-1; v_gene: TRBV9; CDR3nt: TGTGCCAGCAGCGTAGCTCAGGGGTCCACTGAAGCTTTCTTT; CDR3aa: CASSVAQGSTEAFF
d_gene: TRBD2; abundance: .; j_gene: TRBJ2-1; v_gene: TRBV5-4; CDR3nt: TGTGCCAGCAGCGTCCTAGCGGGGTATGGAAGGGAGTTCTTC; CDR3aa: CASSVLAGYGREFF
d_gene: .; abundance: .; j_gene: TRBJ1-2; v_gene: TRBV20-1; CDR3nt: TGCAGTGCATGGGGTGGGAGGTCCCTAGGCTACACCTTC; CDR3aa: CSAWGGRSLGYTF
d_gene: TRBD2; abundance: many; j_gene: TRBJ2-7; v_gene: TRBV20-1; CDR3nt: TGCAGTGCTAGAGATCGAACTAGCGGAGGGACCTCCTACGAGCAGTACTTC; CDR3aa: CSARDRTSGGTSYEQYF
d_gene: .; abundance: .; j_gene: TRBJ1-1; v_gene: TRBV19; CDR3nt: TGTGCCAGTAGCAATGGGTACACTGAAGCTTTCTTT; CDR3aa: CASSNGYTEAFF
d_gene: .; abundance: .; j_gene: TRBJ1-2; v_gene: TRBV5-1; CDR3nt: TGCGCCAGCCGACGAACAGGGACCTATGGCTACACCTTC; CDR3aa: CASRRTGTYGYTF
d_gene: TRBD1; abundance: few; j_gene: TRBJ1-5; v_gene: TRBV27; CDR3nt: TGTGCCAGCAGTCCATATATCTGGACAGGGGATAGCAATCAGCCCCAGCATTTT; CDR3aa: CASSPYIWTGDSNQPQHF
d_gene: .; abundance: .; j_gene: TRBJ2-3; v_gene: TRBV6-2/TRBV6-3; CDR3nt: TGTGCCAGCAGTGCTTACAGGGCGCTGTTCGATACGCAGTATTTT; CDR3aa: CASSAYRALFDTQYF
d_gene: .; abundance: .; j_gene: TRBJ2-5; v_gene: TRBV4-1; CDR3nt: TGCGCCAGCAGCCACGCAGGGGCCCACGGAGAGACCCAGTGCTTC; CDR3aa: CASSHAGAHGETQCF
d_gene: .; abundance: .; j_gene: TRBJ2-7; v_gene: TRBV5-1; CDR3nt: TGCGCCAGCAGCTTGGCGGTTGGCAGGCGCACCTACGAGCAGTACTTC; CDR3aa: CASSLAVGRRTYEQYF
d_gene: .; abundance: .; j_gene: TRBJ1-5; v_gene: TRBV4-3; CDR3nt: TGCGCCAGCAGCCAAGATTATAGCAATCAGCCCCAGCATTTT; CDR3aa: CASSQDYSNQPQHF
d_gene: .; abundance: .; j_gene: TRBJ2-1; v_gene: TRBV11-2; CDR3nt: TGTGCCAGCAGCTTAGAAGGGTGGAATGAGCAGTTCTTC; CDR3aa: CASSLEGWNEQFF
d_gene: TRBD2; abundance: .; j_gene: TRBJ2-1; v_gene: TRBV10-3; CDR3nt: TGTGCCATCAGTGAGTCGACGGGGGGTCGGCAGTTCTTC; CDR3aa: CAISESTGGRQFF
d_gene: .; abundance: few; j_gene: TRBJ1-5; v_gene: TRBV7-9; CDR3nt: TGTGCCAGCAGCTTAGTTTCGGGGAAGGGCAATCAGCCCCAGCATTTT; CDR3aa: CASSLVSGKGNQPQHF
d_gene: TRBD2; abundance: few; j_gene: TRBJ2-1; v_gene: TRBV11-1; CDR3nt: TGTGCCAGCAGCTTACTATCCGGCGGGAGGGCCACGTACAATGAGCAGTTCTTC; CDR3aa: CASSLLSGGRATYNEQFF
d_gene: .; abundance: .; j_gene: TRBJ2-7; v_gene: TRBV14; CDR3nt: TGTGCCAGCAGCCAAGTCTACAGTTCCGAGCAGTACTTC; CDR3aa: CASSQVYSSEQYF
d_gene: .; abundance: .; j_gene: TRBJ2-1; v_gene: TRBV6-4; CDR3nt: TGTGCCAGCAGTGACTCGTCAGCCTCCTACAATGAGCAGTTCTTC; CDR3aa: CASSDSSASYNEQFF
d_gene: .; abundance: .; j_gene: TRBJ2-7; v_gene: TRBV24-1; CDR3nt: TGTGCCACCAGTGATCTGGACCTTTATGGGTACTTC; CDR3aa: CATSDLDLYGYF
d_gene: TRBD2; abundance: .; j_gene: TRBJ2-1; v_gene: TRBV6-1; CDR3nt: TGTGCCAGCAGAAGTCGGCTAGCGGCCTACAATGAGCAGTTCTTC; CDR3aa: CASRSRLAAYNEQFF
d_gene: .; abundance: .; j_gene: TRBJ2-3; v_gene: TRBV5-1; CDR3nt: TGCGCCAGCCTCGGGATATCAGATACGCAGTATTTT; CDR3aa: CASLGISDTQYF
d_gene: TRBD1; abundance: .; j_gene: TRBJ2-7; v_gene: TRBV16; CDR3nt: TGTGCCAGCAGTCCTTTTCCAGGACAGGGGGCCGACGAGCAGTACTTC; CDR3aa: CASSPFPGQGADEQYF
d_gene: TRBD2; abundance: few; j_gene: TRBJ2-1; v_gene: TRBV6-4; CDR3nt: TGTGCCAGCAGTGTCACCCCTCTAGCGGGAGGGCGACACAATGAGCAGTTCTTC; CDR3aa: CASSVTPLAGGRHNEQFF
d_gene: TRBD2; abundance: .; j_gene: TRBJ2-5; v_gene: TRBV20-1; CDR3nt: TGCAGTGCTAGAGCGTTTAGCGGGAGGAACCAAGAGACCCAGTACTTC; CDR3aa: CSARAFSGRNQETQYF
d_gene: .; abundance: .; j_gene: TRBJ2-3; v_gene: TRBV7-9; CDR3nt: TGTGCCAGCAGCCTCCTGGGGAGCTCAGATACGCAGTATTTT; CDR3aa: CASSLLGSSDTQYF
d_gene: .; abundance: .; j_gene: TRBJ2-7; v_gene: TRBV6-1; CDR3nt: TGTGCCAGCAGTAGACAGGGAGGGTTCGAGCAGTACTTC; CDR3aa: CASSRQGGFEQYF
d_gene: .; abundance: few; j_gene: TRBJ2-5; v_gene: TRBV7-7; CDR3nt: TGTGCTAGCAGCTTAGTGTCCGGGGTGTACCAAGAGACCCAGTACTTC; CDR3aa: CASSLVSGVYQETQYF
d_gene: .; abundance: .; j_gene: TRBJ2-7; v_gene: TRBV5-1; CDR3nt: TGCGCCAGCAGCTTTGAGGGGCCCTACGAGCAGTACTTC; CDR3aa: CASSFEGPYEQYF
d_gene: .; abundance: .; j_gene: TRBJ2-3; v_gene: TRBV6-2/TRBV6-3; CDR3nt: TGTGCCAGCAGTTACTCTAATCGATTTCAGGATACGCAGTATTTT; CDR3aa: CASSYSNRFQDTQYF
d_gene: .; abundance: many; j_gene: TRBJ2-5; v_gene: TRBV29-1; CDR3nt: TGCAGCGTGCGAGGAGGAGAAGAGACCCAGTACTTC; CDR3aa: CSVRGGEETQYF
d_gene: .; abundance: few; j_gene: TRBJ2-7; v_gene: TRBV29-1; CDR3nt: TGCAGCGTTGAACAGGGTAGTAACGAGCAGTACTTC; CDR3aa: CSVEQGSNEQYF
d_gene: .; abundance: few; j_gene: TRBJ2-7; v_gene: TRBV28; CDR3nt: TGTGCCAGCAGTTTGACAGGAGTCTCCAACGAGCAGTACTTC; CDR3aa: CASSLTGVSNEQYF
d_gene: .; abundance: .; j_gene: TRBJ2-5; v_gene: TRBV5-1; CDR3nt: TGCGCCAGCAGCGGTACTAGCTCCATGGAGACCCAGTACTTC; CDR3aa: CASSGTSSMETQYF